A single sample is the source of the 32 T cell receptor beta chains below, sequenced in a study of monozygotic twins with inflammatory bowel disease. TCRdb reanalyzed the 5' RACE reads, giving one entry per CDR3 protein sequence and no DNA. The table for this sample gives fewer than 450,000 distinct CDR3 sequences. The sequenced material came from blood. The receptors stem from a human donor with ulcerative colitis or Crohn's disease, or a healthy co-twin of an affected twin (not recorded which).

The chain carries TRBV7-9 and TRBJ1-1. Germline CDR1 is SEHNR and CDR2 is FQNEAQ (reference sequence). The CDR3 sequence is 12 residues long. Here the CDR3 reads CASSLITREAFF.

This chain links TRBV7-2 with TRBJ1-5. Looked up from germline, CDR1 is SGHTA and CDR2 is FQGNSA. The CDR3 is 13 residues long. CDR3 residues: CASSFGQDIPQHF.

V and J are TRBV5-1 and TRBJ1-1. This CDR3 spans 15 amino acids. Germline-derived CDR1 and CDR2 are SGHRS and YFSETQ. The CDR3: CASSLRKGPDTEAFF. The complete variable domain, with remaining parts taken from reference TRBV5-1 and TRBJ1-1, reads KAGVTQTPRYLIKTRGQQVTLSCSPISGHRSVSWYQQTPGQGLQFLFEYFSETQRNKGNFPGRFSGRQFSNSRSEMNVSTLELGDSALYLCASSLRKGPDTEAFFGQGTRLTVV.

V gene TRBV5-1 combines with J gene TRBJ2-7; TCRdb calls TRBD1, which cannot be checked without DNA. CDR3 length: 15 residues. The germline V gene has CDR1 SGHRS and CDR2 YFSETQ. This chain's CDR3 is CASRTGRGSSYEQYF.

This chain uses TRBV7-9 with TRBJ2-7; there is no DNA to check the TCRdb D call of TRBD2. CDR3 length: 15 residues. Looked up from germline, CDR1 is SEHNR and CDR2 is FQNEAQ (reference sequence). This CDR3 is CASSLDERALYEQYF.

V gene TRBV20-1 combines with J gene TRBJ2-2. Germline assignment: CDR1 DFQATT and CDR2 SNEGSKA (reference sequence). CDR3 length: 14 residues. The CDR3 sequence: CSARDPLARGELFF.

This chain links TRBV9 with TRBJ1-5. Germline CDR1 and CDR2: SGDLS and YYNGEE. The CDR3 totals 13 residues. This chain's CDR3 is CASSVGSNQPQHF.

This chain links TRBV11-2 with TRBJ2-3; TCRdb's assignment of TRBD2 cannot be checked, as there is no DNA. The length of the CDR3 is 16 residues. Germline V gene data show CDR1 as SGHAT and CDR2 as FQNNGV. The CDR3 sequence is CASSLLAGDTRFSQYF.

This sequence joins TRBV19 and TRBJ2-3; TCRdb picks TRBD1, but there is no DNA to check that call. This CDR3 region has 16 residues. Germline loops: CDR1 LNHDA, CDR2 SQIVND (reference sequence). This CDR3 reads CASTRGPGLAADTQYF.

This rearrangement joins TRBV19 to TRBJ2-5; lacking DNA, the TRBD1 call made by TCRdb goes unchecked. The CDR3 contains 15 residues. Germline CDR1 reads LNHDA; CDR2 reads SQIVND (reference sequence). CDR3 protein: CASSETGGGWETQYF.

V is TRBV2 and J is TRBJ2-1. The CDR3 consists of 15 residues. The V gene's germline CDR1 is SNHLY and CDR2 FYNNEI. The CDR3 loop reads CASSERLFSYNEQFF.

This rearrangement joins TRBV5-6 to TRBJ2-2; no DNA is available, so the TRBD1 call from TCRdb remains unchecked. CDR3 size: 17 residues. Germline V gene sequence: CDR1 SGHDT, CDR2 YYEEEE. CDR3 sequence reads: CASSPFHRGMDTGELFF. The variable domain in full, completed from reference TRBV5-6 and TRBJ2-2, reads DAGVTQSPTHLIKTRGQQVTLRCSPKSGHDTVSWYQQALGQGPQFIFQYYEEEERQRGNFPDRFSGHQFPNYSSELNVNALLLGDSALYLCASSPFHRGMDTGELFFGEGSRLTVL.

The chain recombines TRBV24-1 with TRBJ2-5; TCRdb outputs TRBD1, but without DNA this stays unchecked. The CDR3 sequence is 14 residues long. Germline values: CDR1 KGHDR, CDR2 SFDVKD. The CDR3 here is CATSFGQNQETQYF.

This chain's CDR3 is CASNPGANYGYTF. The chain has TRBV6-1 and TRBJ1-2; TCRdb's D gene call, TRBD1, goes unchecked for lack of DNA. Germline V CDR1 and CDR2: MNHNS, SASEGT. The CDR3 is 13 residues long.

This chain links TRBV6-2 or TRBV6-3 with TRBJ2-5; TCRdb selects TRBD2, and the lack of DNA leaves this call unchecked. The CDR3 runs 17 residues. Germline CDR1 is MNHEY and CDR2 is SVGEGT. The CDR3 reads CASSKFTGGGFQETQYF.

The rearrangement uses TRBV7-2 and TRBJ1-4. The germline gives CDR1 SGHTA, CDR2 FQGNSA. This CDR3 region has 15 residues. CDR3 amino acids: CASSLQFGSSEKLFF.

V gene TRBV5-8 combines with J gene TRBJ2-3; TCRdb indicates TRBD1, and absent DNA this call remains unverified. This CDR3 has 15 residues. Germline loops: CDR1 SGHTS, CDR2 YDEGEE. The CDR3 loop is CASSTPGQGRNTQYF.

This rearrangement joins TRBV12-3 or TRBV12-4 to TRBJ2-1; TCRdb's D call of TRBD2 is untestable without DNA. The CDR3 loop spans 15 amino acids. CDR3: CASSFHGRGGNEQFF.

The V call is TRBV6-1, the J call TRBJ1-3; TCRdb names TRBD1, which stays unverified in the absence of DNA. Germline V gives CDR1 MNHNS, CDR2 SASEGT. This CDR3 spans 15 amino acids. CDR3 in amino acids: CASTSWGSAGNTIYF.

The chain joins TRBV29-1 to TRBJ1-1; TCRdb returns TRBD1, unconfirmable since there is no DNA. The germline V gene encodes CDR1 SQVTM and CDR2 ANQGSEA. The CDR3 extends over 15 amino acids. CDR3: CSVSKGTGGYTEAFF.

This chain links TRBV5-1 with TRBJ1-2; checking the TCRdb D call of TRBD1 is not possible without DNA. The CDR3 extends over 16 amino acids. Germline V gene lookup returns CDR1 SGHRS and CDR2 YFSETQ. The CDR3 loop reads CASRHVGQGRNYGYTF.

The rearrangement joins TRBV6-1 to TRBJ2-1; the TCRdb D gene call, TRBD2, has no DNA to confirm it. This CDR3 has 15 residues. Germline assignment: CDR1 MNHNS and CDR2 SASEGT. CDR3 in amino acids: CASSELAGGHYEQFF.

J is TRBJ1-1 and V is TRBV5-1; TCRdb calls TRBD1, which cannot be checked without DNA. Germline values: CDR1 SGHRS, CDR2 YFSETQ. The CDR3 sequence is 13 residues long. The chain's CDR3 is CASSFGGGTEAFF.

This chain uses TRBV7-6 with TRBJ2-2; TCRdb's assignment of TRBD1 cannot be checked, as there is no DNA. CDR1 is SGHVS and CDR2 is FNYEAQ in the germline V gene. The CDR3 extends over 15 amino acids. The CDR3 sequence is CASSPPLKNTGELFF. Supplemented by reference TRBV7-6 and TRBJ2-2, the full variable domain reads GAGVSQSPRYKVTKRGQDVALRCDPISGHVSLYWYRQALGQGPEFLTYFNYEAQQDKSGLPNDRFSAERPEGSISTLTIQRTEQRDSAMYRCASSPPLKNTGELFFGEGSRLTVL.

The rearrangement joins TRBV7-2 to TRBJ2-5; TCRdb names TRBD2, which stays unverified in the absence of DNA. Germline V gives CDR1 SGHTA, CDR2 FQGNSA. CDR3 length: 17 residues. The CDR3 spells CASSLFPGLAGVETQYF.

The chain couples TRBV5-6 to TRBJ2-3. This CDR3 has 13 residues. CDR1 and CDR2 from the germline V gene are SGHDT and YYEEEE. Here the CDR3 reads CASSLQHTDTQYF. Full variable domain (rest looked up from reference TRBV5-6 and TRBJ2-3): DAGVTQSPTHLIKTRGQQVTLRCSPKSGHDTVSWYQQALGQGPQFIFQYYEEEERQRGNFPDRFSGHQFPNYSSELNVNALLLGDSALYLCASSLQHTDTQYFGPGTRLTVL.

The chain carries TRBV28 and TRBJ1-6. This CDR3 comprises 14 residues. Germline CDR1 and CDR2: MDHEN and SYDVKM. The CDR3 here is CASSLSAEPKPLHF.

The chain employs TRBV7-2 and TRBJ2-7. The CDR3 runs to 14 residues. Germline loops: CDR1 SGHTA, CDR2 FQGNSA. The CDR3 loop is CASSQRMISYEQYF.

This sequence joins TRBV28 and TRBJ1-4; TCRdb gives TRBD1 as the D gene, but with no DNA this cannot be confirmed. CDR3 size: 14 residues. The germline V gene has CDR1 MDHEN and CDR2 SYDVKM. The CDR3 protein is CASSSGGFGEKLFF.

The chain has TRBV6-1 and TRBJ1-2; lacking DNA, the TRBD1 call made by TCRdb goes unchecked. There are 15 residues in the CDR3. Germline-derived CDR1 and CDR2 are MNHNS and SASEGT. The CDR3 loop is CASSPTDRGLGGYTF.

The V and J genes are TRBV19 and TRBJ1-5; TCRdb outputs TRBD1, but without DNA this stays unchecked. Per germline, CDR1 LNHDA and CDR2 SQIVND (reference sequence). The CDR3 length is 18 residues. This CDR3 is CASSIGPESGYSNQPQHF.

The CDR3 sequence: CASRRNSNTGELFF. The genes are TRBV10-3 and TRBJ2-2. Germline V gene sequence: CDR1 ENHRY, CDR2 SYGVKD. The CDR3 length is 14 residues.